This T cell receptor (beta chain) was retrieved from a study of human T cells and chemical hapten exposure. Overall study results and limits: Alopecia affected the donors, so their immune response may differ from healthy people's.

Time point denoted: patch test 2, 6 weeks after DPC sensitization. This sample's treatment: therapeutic diphenylcyclopropenone sensitization with weekly scalp DPC. This clonotype was seen more than once but under ten times. Its antigen is not known. TCRdb used MiXCR to reprocess the RACE reads, holding one entry per CDR3 protein. The sample yields 80,000 to 95,000 distinct CDR3 sequences, around 10% seen once. CDR3 length equals 18 residues. The J segment lost 2 bases and the V segment lost 2 bases, leaving 9 bases of the junction unmatched. Germline CDR1 SGHRS, CDR2 YFSETQ. The J gene is TRBJ2-7, the V gene TRBV5-1, with 14 positions matching TRBD2. This sequence originates from a man aged 18 to 29 with alopecia areata. Some clones in this sample may be carry-over from other donors' samples. The sample consisted of whole blood, taken in connection with sensitization to the hapten diphenylcyclopropenone (DPC). CDR3 residues: CASSFWGTSGGRPYEQYF. Here the CDR3 DNA reads TGCGCCAGCAGCTTTTGGGGGACTAGCGGGGGCCGTCCCTACGAGCAGTACTTC.